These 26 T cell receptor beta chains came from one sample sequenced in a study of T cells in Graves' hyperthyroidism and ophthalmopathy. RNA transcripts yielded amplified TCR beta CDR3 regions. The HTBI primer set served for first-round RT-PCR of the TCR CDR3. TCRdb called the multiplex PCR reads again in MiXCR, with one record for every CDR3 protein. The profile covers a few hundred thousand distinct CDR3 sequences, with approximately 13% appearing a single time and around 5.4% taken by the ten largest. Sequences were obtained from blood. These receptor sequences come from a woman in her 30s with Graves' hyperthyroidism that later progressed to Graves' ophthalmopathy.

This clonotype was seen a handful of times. The CDR3 region is CASSRPGTLARPFF. DNA for the CDR3: TGTGCCAGCAGCCGGCCTGGGACTTTAGCTAGGCCGTTCTTC. The gene calls are TRBV7-3 and TRBJ2-1; D perhaps matches TRBD2 (6 bases). The CDR3 has 14 residues. Looked up from germline, CDR1 is SGHTA and CDR2 is FQGTGA. Trimming pared 5 bases from V and 15 bases from J, leaving 23 bases between. Looking up the rest from reference TRBV7-3 and TRBJ2-1 gives the full variable domain: GAGVSQTPSNKVTEKGKYVELRCDPISGHTALYWYRQSLGQGPEFLIYFQGTGAADDSGLPNDRFFAVRPEGSVSTLKIQRTERGDSAVYLCASSRPGTLARPFFGPGTRLTVL.

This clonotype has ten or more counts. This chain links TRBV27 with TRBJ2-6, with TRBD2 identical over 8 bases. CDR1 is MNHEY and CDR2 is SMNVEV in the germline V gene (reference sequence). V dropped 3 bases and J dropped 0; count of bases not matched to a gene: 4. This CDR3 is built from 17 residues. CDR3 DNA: TGTGCCAGCAGTTTTCGGGAGGGGATCTCTGGGGCCAACGTCCTGACTTTC. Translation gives CASSFREGISGANVLTF.

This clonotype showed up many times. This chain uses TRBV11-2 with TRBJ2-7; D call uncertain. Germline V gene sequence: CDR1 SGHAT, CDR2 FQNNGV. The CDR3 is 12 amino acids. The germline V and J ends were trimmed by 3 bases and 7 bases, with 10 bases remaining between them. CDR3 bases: TGTGCCAGCAGCTTTTTATCGGATGAGCAGTACTTC. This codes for CASSFLSDEQYF.

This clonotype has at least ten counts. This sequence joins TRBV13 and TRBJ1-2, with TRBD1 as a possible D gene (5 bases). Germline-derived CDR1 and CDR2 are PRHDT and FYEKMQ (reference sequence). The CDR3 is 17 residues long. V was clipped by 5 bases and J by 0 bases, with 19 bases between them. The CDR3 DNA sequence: TGTGCCAGCAGCACCCAAGGAAGGGGCGAAGCTAACTATGGCTACACCTTC. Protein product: CASSTQGRGEANYGYTF.

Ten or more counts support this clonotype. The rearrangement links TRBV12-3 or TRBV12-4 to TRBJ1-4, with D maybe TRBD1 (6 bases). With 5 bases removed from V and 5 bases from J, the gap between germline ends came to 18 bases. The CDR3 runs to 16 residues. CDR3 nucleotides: TGTGCCAGCAGTACCGACAGGCCCAGCGGGAATGAAAAACTGTTTTTT. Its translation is CASSTDRPSGNEKLFF.

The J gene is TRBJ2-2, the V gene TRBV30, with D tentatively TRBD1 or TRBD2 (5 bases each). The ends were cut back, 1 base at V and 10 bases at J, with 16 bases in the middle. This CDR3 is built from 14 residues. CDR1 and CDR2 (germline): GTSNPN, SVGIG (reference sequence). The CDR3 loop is CAWSALGEREELFF. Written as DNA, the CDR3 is TGTGCCTGGAGTGCTTTGGGGGAACGAGAGGAGCTGTTTTTT. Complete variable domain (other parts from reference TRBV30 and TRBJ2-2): SQTIHQWPATLVQPVGSPLSLECTVEGTSNPNLYWYRQAAGRGLQLLFYSVGIGQISSEVPQNLSASRPQDRQFILSSKKLLLSDSGFYLCAWSALGEREELFFGEGSRLTVL.

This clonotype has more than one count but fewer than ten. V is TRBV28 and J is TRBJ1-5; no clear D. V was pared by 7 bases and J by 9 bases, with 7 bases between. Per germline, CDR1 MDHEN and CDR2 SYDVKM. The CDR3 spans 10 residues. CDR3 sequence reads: CASTNGPQHF. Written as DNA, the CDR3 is TGTGCCAGCACTAACGGGCCCCAGCATTTT.

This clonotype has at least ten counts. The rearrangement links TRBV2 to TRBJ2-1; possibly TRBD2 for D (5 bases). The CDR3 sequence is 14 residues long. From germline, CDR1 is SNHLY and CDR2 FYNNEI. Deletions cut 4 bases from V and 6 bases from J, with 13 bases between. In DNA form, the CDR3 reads TGTGCCAGCAGTGTCTTGCTAGCTAGCAATGAGCAGTTCTTC. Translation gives CASSVLLASNEQFF. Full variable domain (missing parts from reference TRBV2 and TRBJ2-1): EPEVTQTPSHQVTQMGQEVILRCVPISNHLYFYWYRQILGQKVEFLVSFYNNEISEKSEIFDDQFSVERPDGSNFTLKIRSTKLEDSAMYFCASSVLLASNEQFFGPGTRLTVL.

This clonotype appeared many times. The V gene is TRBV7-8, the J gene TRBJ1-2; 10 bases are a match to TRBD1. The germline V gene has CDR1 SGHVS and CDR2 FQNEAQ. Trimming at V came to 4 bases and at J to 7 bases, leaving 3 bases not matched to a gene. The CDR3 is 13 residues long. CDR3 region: CASSWGQGTGYTF. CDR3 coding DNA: TGTGCCAGCAGCTGGGGACAGGGGACTGGCTACACCTTC.

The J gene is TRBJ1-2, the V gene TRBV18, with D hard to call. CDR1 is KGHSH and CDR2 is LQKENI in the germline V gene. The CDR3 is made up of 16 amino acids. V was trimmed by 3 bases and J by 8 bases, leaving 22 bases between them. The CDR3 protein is CASSPIASGGLGGYTF. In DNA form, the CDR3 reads TGTGCCAGCTCACCTATCGCATCGGGAGGGCTGGGCGGCTACACCTTC.

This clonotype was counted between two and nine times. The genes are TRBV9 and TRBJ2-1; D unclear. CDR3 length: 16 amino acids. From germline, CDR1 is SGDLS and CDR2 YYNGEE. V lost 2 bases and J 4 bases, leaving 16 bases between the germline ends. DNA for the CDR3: TGTGCCAGCAGCGTTCTACACACCGCTACGTACAATGAGCAGTTCTTC. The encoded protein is CASSVLHTATYNEQFF.

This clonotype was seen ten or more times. The CDR3: CASSTSGRATQETQYF. The CDR3 DNA sequence: TGTGCCAGCAGTACTAGCGGGAGGGCCACACAAGAGACCCAGTACTTC. The gene calls are TRBV6-1 and TRBJ2-5; 13 nucleotides line up with TRBD2. This CDR3 comprises 16 residues. The V segment lost 5 bases and the J segment 2 bases; nucleotides outside the gene matches: 5. Germline V CDR1 and CDR2: MNHNS, SASEGT.

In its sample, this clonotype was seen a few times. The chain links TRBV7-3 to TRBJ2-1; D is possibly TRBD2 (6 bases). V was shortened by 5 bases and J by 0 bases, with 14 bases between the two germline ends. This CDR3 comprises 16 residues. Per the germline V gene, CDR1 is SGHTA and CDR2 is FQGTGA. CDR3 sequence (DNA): TGTGCCAGCAGCGACCGGCGGGGAAGCTCCTACAATGAGCAGTTCTTC. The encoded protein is CASSDRRGSSYNEQFF. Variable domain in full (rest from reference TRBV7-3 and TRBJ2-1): GAGVSQTPSNKVTEKGKYVELRCDPISGHTALYWYRQSLGQGPEFLIYFQGTGAADDSGLPNDRFFAVRPEGSVSTLKIQRTERGDSAVYLCASSDRRGSSYNEQFFGPGTRLTVL.

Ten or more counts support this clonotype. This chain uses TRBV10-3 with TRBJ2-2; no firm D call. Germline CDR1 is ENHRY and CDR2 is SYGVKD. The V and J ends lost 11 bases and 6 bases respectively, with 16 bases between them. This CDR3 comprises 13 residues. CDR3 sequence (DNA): TGTGCCTTCTCCATCGATCGGCCCGGGGAGCTGTTTTTT. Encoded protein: CAFSIDRPGELFF.

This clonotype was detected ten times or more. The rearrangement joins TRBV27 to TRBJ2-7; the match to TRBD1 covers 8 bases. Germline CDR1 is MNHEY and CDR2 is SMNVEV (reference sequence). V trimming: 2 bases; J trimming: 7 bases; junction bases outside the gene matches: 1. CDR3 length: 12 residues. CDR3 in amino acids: CASSLGQGEQYF. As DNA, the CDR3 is TGTGCCAGCAGTTTAGGACAGGGTGAGCAGTACTTC.

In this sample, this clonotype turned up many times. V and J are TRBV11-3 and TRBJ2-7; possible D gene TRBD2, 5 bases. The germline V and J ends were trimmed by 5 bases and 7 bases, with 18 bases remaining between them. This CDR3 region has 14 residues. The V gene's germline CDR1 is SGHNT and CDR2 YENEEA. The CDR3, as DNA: TGTGCCAGCAGCCCCCTGCGGTCACCGGGGGAGCAGTACTTC. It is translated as CASSPLRSPGEQYF.

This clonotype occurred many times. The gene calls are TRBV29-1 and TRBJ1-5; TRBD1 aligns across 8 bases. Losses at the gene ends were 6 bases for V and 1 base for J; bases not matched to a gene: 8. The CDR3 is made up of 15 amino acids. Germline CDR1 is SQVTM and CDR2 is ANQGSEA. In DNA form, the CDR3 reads TGCAGCGTCCGGTTGACAGGGGCGAGCAATCAGCCCCAGCATTTT. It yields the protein CSVRLTGASNQPQHF.

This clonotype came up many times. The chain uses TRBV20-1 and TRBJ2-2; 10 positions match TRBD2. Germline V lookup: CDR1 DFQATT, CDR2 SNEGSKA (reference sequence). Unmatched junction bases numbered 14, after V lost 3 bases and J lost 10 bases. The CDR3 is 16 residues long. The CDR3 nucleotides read TGCAGTGCTAGTCCCCCCCTAGCGGGAGTGGGCGTGGAGCTGTTTTTT. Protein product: CSASPPLAGVGVELFF.

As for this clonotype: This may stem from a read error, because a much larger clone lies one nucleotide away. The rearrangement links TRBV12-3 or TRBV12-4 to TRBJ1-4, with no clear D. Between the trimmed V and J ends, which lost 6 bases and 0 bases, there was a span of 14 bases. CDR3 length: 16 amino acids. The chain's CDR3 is CASSPLEAATNEKLFF. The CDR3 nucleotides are TGTGCCAGCAGCCCCCTGGAGGCTGCAACTAATGAAAAACTGTTTTTT.

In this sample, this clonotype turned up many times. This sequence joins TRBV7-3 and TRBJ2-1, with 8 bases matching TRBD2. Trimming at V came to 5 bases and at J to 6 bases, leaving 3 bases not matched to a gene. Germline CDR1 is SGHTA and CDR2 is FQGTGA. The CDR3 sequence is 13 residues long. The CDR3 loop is CASSPLAGNEQFF. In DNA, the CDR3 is TGTGCCAGCAGCCCTCTAGCGGGCAATGAGCAGTTCTTC.

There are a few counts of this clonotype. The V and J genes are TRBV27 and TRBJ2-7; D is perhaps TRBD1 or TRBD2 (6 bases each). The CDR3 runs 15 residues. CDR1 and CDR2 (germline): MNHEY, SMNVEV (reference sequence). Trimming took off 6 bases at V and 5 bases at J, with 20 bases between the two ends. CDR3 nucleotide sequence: TGTGCCAGCAGCCCGACAGGAGGGAACCCGAACGAGCAGTACTTC. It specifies CASSPTGGNPNEQYF.

CDR3: CASSLGQGASGSNQPQHF. In DNA, the CDR3 is TGTGCCAGCAGCTTAGGACAGGGGGCATCAGGAAGCAATCAGCCCCAGCATTTT. The chain is built from TRBV7-8 and TRBJ1-5; 10 positions match TRBD1. Germline loops: CDR1 SGHVS, CDR2 FQNEAQ. This CDR3 is built from 18 residues. J gave up 1 base and V 1 base, and 7 bases lay outside the gene matches. Full variable domain (outside the CDR3, taken from reference TRBV7-8 and TRBJ1-5): GAGVSQSPRYKVAKRGQDVALRCDPISGHVSLFWYQQALGQGPEFLTYFQNEAQLDKSGLPSDRFFAERPEGSVSTLKIQRTQQEDSAVYLCASSLGQGASGSNQPQHFGDGTRLSIL.

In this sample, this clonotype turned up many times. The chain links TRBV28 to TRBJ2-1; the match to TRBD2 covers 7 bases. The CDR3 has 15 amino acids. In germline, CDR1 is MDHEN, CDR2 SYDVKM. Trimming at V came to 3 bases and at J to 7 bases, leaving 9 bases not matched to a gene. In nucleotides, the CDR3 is TGTGCCAGCAGTTTTGGGGGAGGGGCAGGGAATGAGCAGTTCTTC. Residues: CASSFGGGAGNEQFF.

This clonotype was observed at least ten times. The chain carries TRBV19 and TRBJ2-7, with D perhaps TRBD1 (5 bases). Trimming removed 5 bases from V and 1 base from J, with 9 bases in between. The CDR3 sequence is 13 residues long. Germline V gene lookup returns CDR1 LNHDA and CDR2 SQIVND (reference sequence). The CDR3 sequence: CASSQQGSYEQYF. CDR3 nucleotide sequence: TGTGCCAGTAGTCAGCAGGGATCCTACGAGCAGTACTTC.

The CDR3 DNA sequence: TGTGCCAGTAGTCTAAGCGGGAGTCTTCTCGAGCAGTACTTC. Translation: CASSLSGSLLEQYF. The chain carries TRBV19 and TRBJ2-7; TRBD2 matches 8 bases. The CDR3 contains 14 residues. Germline CDR1 and CDR2: LNHDA and SQIVND (reference sequence). The V gene end was trimmed by 5 bases and the J gene end by 6 bases; junction bases not matched to a gene: 9.

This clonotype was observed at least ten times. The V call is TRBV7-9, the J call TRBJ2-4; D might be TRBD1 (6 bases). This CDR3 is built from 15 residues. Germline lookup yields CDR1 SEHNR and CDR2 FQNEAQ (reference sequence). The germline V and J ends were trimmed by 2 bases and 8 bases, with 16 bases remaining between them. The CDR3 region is CASSLFPQGSDIQYF. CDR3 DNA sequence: TGTGCCAGCAGCTTATTTCCCCAGGGGTCGGACATTCAGTACTTC.